The 22 T cell receptor beta chains presented below share a single source sample, sequenced in a study of T cell responses to AZD1222 COVID-19 vaccine. The protocol was immunoSEQ multiplex PCR, while the TCRdb copy is restricted to in-frame clones and leaves out a portion. The repertoire consists of 130,000 to 150,000 clones, with 90% to 95% occurring once and the leading ten covering roughly an eighth. Sequencing used peripheral blood, obtained after recovery from COVID-19. These receptors were collected from an adult who had recovered from COVID-19.

The genes are TRBV12-3 or TRBV12-4 and TRBJ1-2, with no clear D. The V end lost 5 bases, the J end lost 2 bases, and 9 bases lay between the germline ends. The CDR3 loop spans 13 amino acids. CDR3 bases: TGTGCCAGCAGTACGCAGGAAAACTATGGCTACACCTTC. This codes for CASSTQENYGYTF.

This chain uses TRBV6-1 with TRBJ2-7; TRBD2 matches 9 bases. The CDR3 totals 16 residues. The ends lost 4 bases at V and 2 bases at J; junction bases unmatched: 9. CDR1 MNHNS and CDR2 SASEGT come from the germline V gene. The CDR3 sequence is CASSAPRLADPYEQYF. DNA of the CDR3: TGTGCCAGCAGTGCCCCCCGACTAGCGGATCCCTACGAGCAGTACTTC.

DNA for the CDR3: TGTGCCAGCAGCTTTCGGGTGGCGGGGGATGAAAAACTGTTTTTT. This gives the protein CASSFRVAGDEKLFF. The chain combines TRBV5-4 with TRBJ1-4, with a weak D call TRBD1 (5 bases). There are 15 residues in the CDR3. Per germline, CDR1 SGHNT and CDR2 YYREEE (reference sequence). V gave up 2 bases and J gave up 6 bases, with 14 bases separating them.

J is TRBJ2-7 and V is TRBV10-3, with 14 bases lining up with TRBD2. V gave up 2 bases and J gave up 3 bases; unmatched junction bases: 12. This CDR3 is 19 amino acids long. Germline V gene sequence: CDR1 ENHRY, CDR2 SYGVKD. CDR3 protein: CAISEGGLAGEGGYYEQYF. The CDR3 DNA sequence: TGTGCCATCAGTGAGGGGGGACTAGCGGGAGAAGGAGGCTACTACGAGCAGTACTTC.

This clone was detected only once. The rearrangement joins TRBV10-2 to TRBJ1-5, with a tentative D call TRBD1 (5 bases). CDR3 size: 13 residues. Trimming shortened V by 7 bases and J by 5 bases, and 12 bases separated the two germline ends. Germline loops: CDR1 WSHSY, CDR2 SAAADI. CDR3 in amino acids: CASTDSTYQPQHF. The CDR3 DNA follows: TGCGCCAGCACCGACAGCACTTATCAGCCCCAGCATTTT.

The chain couples TRBV5-5 to TRBJ2-7, with no clear D. The CDR3 is made up of 15 amino acids. V lost 0 bases to trimming and J lost 2 bases, with 12 bases between them. The germline V gene encodes CDR1 SGHKS and CDR2 YYEKEE (reference sequence). CDR3: CASSLVRVRAYEQYF. In DNA, the CDR3 is TGTGCCAGCAGCTTGGTCCGGGTAAGGGCCTACGAGCAGTACTTC.

J is TRBJ1-5 and V is TRBV4-1; possible D gene TRBD1, 6 bases. CDR3 length: 15 residues. Germline CDR1 is MGHRA and CDR2 is YSYEKL. V was trimmed by 1 base and J by 5 bases, leaving 12 bases between them. The CDR3 loop reads CASSQGGRGDQPQHF. The CDR3 DNA sequence: TGCGCCAGCAGCCAAGGGGGCAGGGGTGATCAGCCCCAGCATTTT.

V usage is TRBV28 and J usage is TRBJ1-1; no clear D gene. The CDR3 runs to 11 residues. Trimming took off 4 bases at V and 8 bases at J, with 8 bases between the two ends. In germline, CDR1 is MDHEN, CDR2 SYDVKM. Here the CDR3 DNA reads TGTGCCAGCAGTTCCCCACGAGAAGCTTTCTTT. Protein sequence: CASSSPREAFF.

The V call is TRBV28, the J call TRBJ2-7, with 10 bases identical to TRBD2. Trimming removed 5 bases from V and 2 bases from J; junction bases left unmatched: 9. Germline values: CDR1 MDHEN, CDR2 SYDVKM. There are 16 residues in the CDR3. For the CDR3, the DNA is TGTGCCAGCAGTCACGAAGCGGGAGGGGTTCCCTACGAGCAGTACTTC. Amino acid sequence: CASSHEAGGVPYEQYF. The full variable domain, its missing parts supplied by reference TRBV28 and TRBJ2-7, is DVKVTQSSRYLVKRTGEKVFLECVQDMDHENMFWYRQDPGLGLRLIYFSYDVKMKEKGDIPEGYSVSREKKERFSLILESASTNQTSMYLCASSHEAGGVPYEQYFGPGTRLTVT.

The chain combines TRBV3-1 (or the pseudogene TRBV3-2) with TRBJ2-1, with TRBD1 matching 8 bases. The CDR3 loop spans 15 amino acids. Germline values: CDR1 LGHDT, CDR2 YNNKEL (reference sequence). V shed 4 bases, J shed 6 bases, and the junction held 8 bases outside the gene matches. The CDR3 nucleotides read TGTGCCAGCAGCCCGACAGGGGTCGTAGGCAATGAGCAGTTCTTC. It yields the protein CASSPTGVVGNEQFF.

The chain combines TRBV7-9 with TRBJ1-3; no firm D call. V was pared by 0 bases and J by 0 bases, with 9 bases between. Germline V lookup: CDR1 SEHNR, CDR2 FQNEAQ (reference sequence). This CDR3 contains 16 residues. CDR3 sequence reads: CASSLAPRRSGNTIYF. CDR3 nucleotides: TGTGCCAGCAGCTTAGCGCCCAGGCGCTCTGGAAACACCATATATTTT.

This chain uses TRBV10-3 with TRBJ1-2, with D uncertain. Germline CDR1 is ENHRY and CDR2 is SYGVKD. V was shortened by 0 bases and J by 5 bases, with 10 bases between the two germline ends. CDR3 length: 14 amino acids. CDR3 nucleotides: TGTGCCATCAGTGAGTCTTCGATCGCATATGGCTACACCTTC. It encodes CAISESSIAYGYTF.

The chain employs TRBV6-5 and TRBJ2-7, with D perhaps given as TRBD1 or TRBD2 (5 bases each). The ends were cut back, 7 bases at V and 2 bases at J, with 12 bases in the middle. The V gene's germline CDR1 is MNHEY and CDR2 SVGAGI. CDR3 size: 13 residues. The CDR3 bases are TGTGCCAGCAACCGGGACCCAACCTACGAGCAGTACTTC. Protein product: CASNRDPTYEQYF.

This clone appeared once. The chain couples TRBV5-6 to TRBJ1-2; D call uncertain. The CDR3 runs 14 residues. The V end was cut by 0 bases, the J end by 4 bases, with 10 bases between. Per the germline V gene, CDR1 is SGHDT and CDR2 is YYEEEE. CDR3 sequence reads: CASSLDAAGYGYTF. The CDR3 coding sequence is TGTGCCAGCAGCTTGGATGCGGCGGGCTATGGCTACACCTTC.

The chain carries TRBV27 and TRBJ1-5; unclear D gene. Germline CDR1 is MNHEY and CDR2 is SMNVEV (reference sequence). This CDR3 has 12 amino acids. V lost 8 bases and J lost 3, with 8 bases in between. CDR3 protein: CASGPNNQPQHF. In DNA form, the CDR3 reads TGTGCCAGCGGTCCTAACAATCAGCCCCAGCATTTT.

The chain combines TRBV7-9 with TRBJ2-2, with D perhaps TRBD2 (5 bases). Germline V gene sequence: CDR1 SEHNR, CDR2 FQNEAQ (reference sequence). V lost 5 bases to trimming and J lost 7 bases, with 20 bases between them. The CDR3 loop spans 16 amino acids. The chain's CDR3 is CASSPGLGSFGGELFF. The DNA for the CDR3 is TGTGCCAGCAGCCCCGGACTGGGGAGTTTCGGCGGGGAGCTGTTTTTT.

This chain uses TRBV28 with TRBJ1-3; D perhaps matches TRBD1 (5 bases). CDR1 is MDHEN and CDR2 is SYDVKM in the germline V gene. Trimming stripped 8 bases from V and 5 bases from J, with 16 bases between. There are 14 residues in the CDR3. CDR3 DNA: TGTGCCAGCTCCGGGGCTTCGATAAGAAACACCATATATTTT. Protein sequence: CASSGASIRNTIYF.

This clone has only one observation. The rearrangement joins TRBV28 to TRBJ1-1, with unresolved D. V was clipped by 6 bases and J by 4 bases, with 12 bases between them. Looked up from germline, CDR1 is MDHEN and CDR2 is SYDVKM. The CDR3 spans 13 residues. CDR3 loop: CASRWSFGTEAFF. DNA of the CDR3: TGTGCCAGCAGATGGAGTTTCGGCACTGAAGCTTTCTTT.

The chain recombines TRBV2 with TRBJ2-5; TRBD2 aligns across 14 bases. Germline values: CDR1 SNHLY, CDR2 FYNNEI. This CDR3 region has 17 residues. Trimming cost V 0 bases and J 3 bases; bases outside gene matches: 3. CDR3 sequence (DNA): TGTGCCAGCAGTGAAGCCCGACTAGCGGGAGGGGAAGAGACCCAGTACTTC. Protein: CASSEARLAGGEETQYF.

The chain joins TRBV7-3 to TRBJ2-2, with 15 bases lining up with TRBD2. The CDR3 spans 18 residues. The V segment lost 5 bases and the J segment 5 bases; nucleotides outside the gene matches: 9. Germline loops: CDR1 SGHTA, CDR2 FQGTGA. In DNA, the CDR3 is TGTGCCAGCAGCGCCACCGGGACTAGCGGGAGGAGAACCGGGGAGCTGTTTTTT. Its translation: CASSATGTSGRRTGELFF.

The chain links TRBV25-1 to TRBJ1-6; tentative D call: TRBD1 (5 bases). Germline assignment: CDR1 MGHDK and CDR2 SYGVNS. The CDR3 consists of 16 residues. Trimming stripped 5 bases from V and 0 bases from J, with 11 bases between. The CDR3 DNA reads TGTGCCAGCAGTAGTACAGGCGGCTCCTATAATTCACCCCTCCACTTT. This gives the protein CASSSTGGSYNSPLHF.

The chain employs TRBV28 and TRBJ2-5; D remains unclear. Germline V gives CDR1 MDHEN, CDR2 SYDVKM. Trimming shortened V by 5 bases and J by 5 bases, and 12 bases separated the two germline ends. This CDR3 comprises 13 residues. CDR3 loop: CASSTTQPETQYF. DNA for the CDR3: TGTGCCAGCAGTACCACACAGCCGGAGACCCAGTACTTC. The full variable domain, completed using reference TRBV28 and TRBJ2-5, is DVKVTQSSRYLVKRTGEKVFLECVQDMDHENMFWYRQDPGLGLRLIYFSYDVKMKEKGDIPEGYSVSREKKERFSLILESASTNQTSMYLCASSTTQPETQYFGPGTRLLVL.